This T cell receptor (beta chain) appears in the sequencing data of a study of T cell responses to AZD1222 COVID-19 vaccine. Study information: Both about-4-week and about-12-week second-dose recipients were combined. Whole-study findings and limits: Repertoire sampling happened only post peak T cell response. Recipients of two AZD1222 doses showed rising Spike-specific TCR breadth and depth. Donors, mostly white British, included more females; clonal diversity was possibly underestimated.

Notes on this clone: Its antigen is not known.

TCRdb keeps only in-frame clones here, not all; method: immunoSEQ multiplex PCR. This table has tens of thousands of clones, more than 60% appearing once. The CDR3 has 14 residues. CDR1 is MDHEN and CDR2 is SYDVKM in the germline V gene. The ends were cut back, 1 base at V and 7 bases at J, with 11 bases in the middle. Sequenced here: peripheral blood, sampled on day 0 of AZD1222 vaccination. The TCR was taken from an adult in good health. The V and J genes are TRBV28 and TRBJ1-5, with D perhaps matching TRBD1 (5 bases). The CDR3 DNA sequence: TGTGCCAGCAGTTTATTTGGGACGTGGCAGCCCCAGCATTTT. It specifies CASSLFGTWQPQHF.